This is a list of T cell receptor beta chains from one sample in a study of monozygotic twins with inflammatory bowel disease. TCRdb re-called the 5' RACE reads, yielding one record per CDR3 amino acid sequence without DNA. The sample has about 300,000 distinct CDR3 sequences, and its top ten clones hold roughly 5.8%. The sequenced sample was blood. These receptors were taken from a human donor with ulcerative colitis or Crohn's disease, or a healthy co-twin of an affected twin (not recorded which). Both conserved end residues are part of each CDR3.

TRBV5-1	TRBJ2-7	CASSHGPPLAVNSYEQYF
TRBV12-3/TRBV12-4	TRBJ1-6	CASSRGNSPLHF
TRBV24-1	TRBJ2-3	CATSAGLRSTDTQYF
TRBV5-4	TRBJ1-1	CASSLGTGFGNTEAFF
TRBV5-1	TRBJ1-1	CASSPPLRNTEAFF
TRBV19	TRBJ2-7	CASSRQLNYEQYF
TRBV12-3/TRBV12-4	TRBJ1-4	CASSPFPGGNEKLFF
TRBV2	TRBJ1-1	CAGGFELNTEAFF
TRBV6-5	TRBJ2-7	CASSYSAAYTYEQYF
TRBV5-1	TRBJ1-1	CASSLVSGGTEAFF
TRBV12-3/TRBV12-4	TRBJ1-2	CASSSQSGYGYTF
TRBV12-3/TRBV12-4	TRBJ2-7	CASSLWGFEQYF
TRBV12-3/TRBV12-4	TRBJ1-4	CASSPDRAREKLFF
TRBV10-3	TRBJ2-7	CAISESRMRSLSYEQYF
TRBV5-1	TRBJ1-3	CASSYWGQGSGNTIYF
TRBV6-2/TRBV6-3	TRBJ2-7	CASRPGQGFSEQYF
TRBV11-2	TRBJ2-7	CASSLRAGASNEQYF
TRBV20-1	TRBJ2-5	CSARSRETQYF
TRBV6-2/TRBV6-3	TRBJ1-4	CASSPSGTGPFRREKLFF
TRBV20-1	TRBJ2-3	CSAPTSTDTQYF
TRBV7-9	TRBJ2-2	CASSLAPKWGELFF
TRBV30	TRBJ2-5	CAWSVGVIQETQYF
TRBV19	TRBJ1-1	CASRLYTEAFF
TRBV12-3/TRBV12-4	TRBJ2-1	CASRSGTSGHPEQFF
TRBV10-3	TRBJ2-7	CAITTLAHEQYF
TRBV6-4	TRBJ2-1	CASSDFGGKHSYNEQFF
TRBV10-3	TRBJ2-1	CATGGGAPNEQFF
TRBV20-1	TRBJ2-5	CSARDGRVEETQYF
TRBV11-2	TRBJ2-3	CASSSRDGRSTDTQYF
TRBV25-1	TRBJ2-5	CASSEFGQMQETQYF
TRBV9	TRBJ2-7	CASSVDGTSGIYEQYF
TRBV10-2	TRBJ1-5	CASSEITEGAQPQHF